The present entry profiles one TCR beta chain with its context. This entry comes from a study of blood T cell repertoires in COVID-19. Study at large: Samples representing acute and convalescent COVID-19 were sourced from the United States, Italy and Spain.

The germline V gene encodes CDR1 SNHLY and CDR2 FYNNEI. The CDR3 is 16 amino acids. Trimming removed 8 bases from V and 8 bases from J; junction bases left unmatched: 20. In the authors' methods: From reference gene primer amplification, estimates of nucleated cell counts were derived. Generated by immunoSEQ multiplex PCR, the TCRdb table keeps only in-frame clones and is missing some. The V and J calls and clone size are taken from that table; D and trimming were inferred from the DNA. The data show 450,000 to 500,000 clones, approximately 86% seen once. The chain is built from TRBV2 and TRBJ1-2, with 7 bases matching TRBD1. Sequencing input: PBMCs or T cells enriched from blood (not recorded which). This clonotype was sampled from a woman under 30 who had recovered from COVID-19. The CDR3 loop reads CASLSDSGTVSDGYTF. DNA of the CDR3: TGTGCCAGCTTAAGCGATTCCGGGACAGTCTCCGACGGCTACACCTTC.